Reported below is one TCR beta chain. Its specificity is not known. This specimen includes other DNA sequences encoding the same CDR3. This sample was included in a study of shared clonotypes between healthy human individuals. Study details: Aged between 18 and 49, the donors were two women and three men. Per donor, CD8 memory used one plate, CD8 naive used two, CD4 memory used three and CD4 naive used three.

Whole-study results and caveats: Naive subsets usually exceeded memory subsets in estimated richness. Of the naive CD4 clonotypes, around 4.9% were shared across a few donors.

Generated by immunoSEQ multiplex PCR, the TCRdb table keeps only in-frame clones and is missing some. This table holds about 120,000 clones, about 70% found once. The CDR3 is made up of 15 amino acids. Trimming took 4 bases from V and 0 from J, leaving 11 bases between them. Germline V CDR1 and CDR2: SNHLY, FYNNEI. V gene TRBV2 combines with J gene TRBJ2-3, with a possible D match to TRBD2 (6 bases). The source is a woman aged 25 to 39 in good health. The sample was memory CD8+ T cells sorted from blood. Described subset: CD45RO+ cells pooled with CCR7-negative TemRA cells. For the CDR3, the DNA is TGTGCCAGCAGTGTCGGAGGGAGTAGCACAGATACGCAGTATTTT. Translation: CASSVGGSSTDTQYF.